Each of the 29 T cell receptor beta chains below was sequenced from the same sample in a study of response to subunit inactivated influenza vaccine. TCRdb recomputed calls from the RT-PCR reads with MiXCR, one row per CDR3 protein. Of 800,000 or so distinct CDR3 sequences in the sample, 21% were seen once. This specimen was PBMCs from blood, taken 5 days after vaccination. All receptors derive from a man aged 45-60 years who received an inactivated influenza vaccine.

The V call is TRBV28, the J call TRBJ2-7; 7 bases map to TRBD2. The V gene end was trimmed by 7 bases and the J gene end by 5 bases; junction bases not matched to a gene: 11. The CDR3 is 14 amino acids. CDR1 and CDR2 (germline): MDHEN, SYDVKM. The CDR3 nucleotides are TGTGCCAGCACATCCCACCGGGAGGCCCACGAGCAGTACTTC. It is translated as CASTSHREAHEQYF.

The chain uses TRBV11-1 and TRBJ2-1, with D uncertain. CDR1 is SGHAT, CDR2 FQDESV, per germline (reference sequence). The CDR3 extends over 19 amino acids. With 5 bases removed from V and 0 bases from J, the gap between germline ends came to 23 bases. The CDR3 DNA follows: TGTGCCAGCAGCCGCTCCACGTATGGTTCGGAGAGCTCCTACAATGAGCAGTTCTTC. The encoded protein is CASSRSTYGSESSYNEQFF.

The table lists this clonotype with many counts. The chain uses TRBV4-2 and TRBJ2-2; possible D gene TRBD2, 6 bases. This CDR3 region has 15 residues. CDR1 LGHNA and CDR2 YNFKEQ come from the germline V gene. Trimming removed 0 bases at V and 7 bases at J, with 12 bases between. The CDR3 here is CASSQDSLAIGELFF. The CDR3 DNA is TGTGCCAGCAGCCAAGATTCACTAGCAATCGGGGAGCTGTTTTTT.

The V and J genes are TRBV2 and TRBJ2-1; 9 bases agree with TRBD1. Losses at the gene ends were 2 bases for V and 3 bases for J; bases not matched to a gene: 5. The length of the CDR3 is 16 residues. Germline loops: CDR1 SNHLY, CDR2 FYNNEI. CDR3 sequence reads: CASSELGTGRYNEQFF. The CDR3 DNA reads as TGTGCCAGCAGTGAACTCGGGACAGGGCGCTACAATGAGCAGTTCTTC.

This clonotype occurred a few times. The chain has TRBV11-2 and TRBJ2-3, with 12 bases lining up with TRBD2. Germline lookup yields CDR1 SGHAT and CDR2 FQNNGV. The CDR3 is 17 amino acids. V lost 3 bases and J lost 0; bases outside the gene matches: 4. In DNA, the CDR3 is TGTGCCAGCAGCTTTCAACTAGCGGGGGGTAGCACAGATACGCAGTATTTT. Translation gives CASSFQLAGGSTDTQYF.

The chain carries TRBV12-3 or TRBV12-4 and TRBJ2-7, with TRBD2 matching over 12 bases. With V trimmed by 1 base and J by 3 bases, 7 bases remained unmatched. This CDR3 is built from 17 residues. The chain's CDR3 is CASSLGGLAGHFYEQYF. In DNA, the CDR3 is TGTGCCAGCAGTTTAGGGGGACTAGCGGGCCACTTCTACGAGCAGTACTTC.

This clonotype has ten or more counts. The V call is TRBV5-1, the J call TRBJ1-1; a weak D match, TRBD1 (6 bases). The CDR3 covers 14 residues. Germline V gene sequence: CDR1 SGHRS, CDR2 YFSETQ. Trimming removed 4 bases from V and 4 bases from J, with 14 bases in between. The CDR3 DNA is TGCGCCAGCAGCACCACAGGGTTTGGCACTGAAGCTTTCTTT. It encodes CASSTTGFGTEAFF. The full variable domain, with the rest looked up from reference TRBV5-1 and TRBJ1-1, is KAGVTQTPRYLIKTRGQQVTLSCSPISGHRSVSWYQQTPGQGLQFLFEYFSETQRNKGNFPGRFSGRQFSNSRSEMNVSTLELGDSALYLCASSTTGFGTEAFFGQGTRLTVV.

This clonotype has more than one count but fewer than ten. The chain carries TRBV4-3 and TRBJ1-6, with 7 bases identical to TRBD1. V lost 2 bases and J lost 6; bases outside the gene matches: 10. Per germline, CDR1 LGHNA and CDR2 YSLEER. This CDR3 contains 17 residues. CDR3 sequence (DNA): TGCGCCAGCAGCCAACAAACAGGCACAGGGGTTAATTCACCCCTCCACTTT. Translating it yields CASSQQTGTGVNSPLHF.

This chain joins TRBV7-2 and TRBJ2-5, with 9 bases fitting TRBD1. This CDR3 is built from 15 residues. Germline V lookup: CDR1 SGHTA, CDR2 FQGNSA. The V segment lost 4 bases and the J segment 5 bases; nucleotides outside the gene matches: 8. This CDR3 is CASSYGQGLGETQYF. The CDR3 DNA reads TGTGCCAGCAGCTATGGACAGGGGCTGGGGGAGACCCAGTACTTC. Full variable domain (remainder filled in from reference TRBV7-2 and TRBJ2-5): GAGVSQSPSNKVTEKGKDVELRCDPISGHTALYWYRQSLGQGLEFLIYFQGNSAPDKSGLPSDRFSAERTGGSVSTLTIQRTQQEDSAVYLCASSYGQGLGETQYFGPGTRLLVL.

CDR3 residues: CASSPRLAGPQETQYF. The CDR3 DNA follows: TGCGCCAGCAGCCCACGACTAGCGGGACCTCAAGAGACCCAGTACTTC. The chain has TRBV4-3 and TRBJ2-5; the match to TRBD2 covers 11 bases. The ends lost 4 bases at V and 2 bases at J; junction bases unmatched: 6. Per the germline V gene, CDR1 is LGHNA and CDR2 is YSLEER. CDR3 length equals 16 residues.

V is TRBV7-8 and J is TRBJ2-7, with TRBD2 matching 7 bases. This CDR3 is 16 amino acids long. Germline trimming cut 2 bases from V and 5 bases from J; bases unmatched to any gene: 12. The germline gives CDR1 SGHVS, CDR2 FQNEAQ. The chain's CDR3 is CASSLTWGEGLHEQYF. The DNA of the CDR3 is TGTGCCAGCAGCTTAACTTGGGGGGAGGGCCTCCACGAGCAGTACTTC.

This clonotype has at least ten counts. The chain recombines TRBV7-2 with TRBJ2-7, with D perhaps matching TRBD2 (6 bases). V was shortened by 0 bases and J by 3 bases, with 9 bases between the two germline ends. CDR1 SGHTA and CDR2 FQGNSA come from the germline V gene. This CDR3 has 14 amino acids. CDR3 sequence reads: CASSLAAGNYEQYF. DNA for the CDR3: TGTGCCAGCAGCTTAGCTGCGGGAAACTACGAGCAGTACTTC. The full variable domain, its missing parts supplied by reference TRBV7-2 and TRBJ2-7, is GAGVSQSPSNKVTEKGKDVELRCDPISGHTALYWYRQSLGQGLEFLIYFQGNSAPDKSGLPSDRFSAERTGGSVSTLTIQRTQQEDSAVYLCASSLAAGNYEQYFGPGTRLTVT.

The V gene is TRBV29-1, the J gene TRBJ2-1; possible D gene TRBD2, 7 bases. Trimming stripped 4 bases from V and 0 bases from J, with 16 bases between. CDR3 length: 16 residues. From germline, CDR1 is SQVTM and CDR2 ANQGSEA. CDR3 residues: CSVVAQRGHSYNEQFF. The CDR3 region has the DNA TGCAGCGTTGTCGCCCAGCGGGGACACTCCTACAATGAGCAGTTCTTC.

This clonotype has just a few counts. The rearrangement joins TRBV5-1 to TRBJ2-2; tentative D call: TRBD1 (6 bases). V was trimmed by 0 bases and J by 0 bases, leaving 6 bases between them. The CDR3 contains 15 residues. Germline V gene sequence: CDR1 SGHRS, CDR2 YFSETQ. The CDR3 protein is CASSLGDTNTGELFF. The CDR3 coding sequence is TGCGCCAGCAGCTTGGGGGACACGAACACCGGGGAGCTGTTTTTT.

Only a few counts were recorded for this clonotype. The CDR3, as DNA: TGTGCCACCAGTGACCGGGACGGGTACCAAGAGACCCAGTACTTC. It yields the protein CATSDRDGYQETQYF. The J gene is TRBJ2-5, the V gene TRBV24-1, with D possibly called TRBD1 or TRBD2 (5 bases each). Germline CDR1 reads KGHDR; CDR2 reads SFDVKD. The CDR3 has 15 residues. Deletions cut 4 bases from V and 0 bases from J, with 11 bases between.

This clonotype was observed a few times. The chain joins TRBV6-2 or TRBV6-3 to TRBJ2-1, with D unresolved. CDR3 length: 15 amino acids. V gave up 0 bases and J gave up 4 bases, with 10 bases separating them. Germline assignment: CDR1 MNHEY and CDR2 SVGEGT. CDR3 sequence reads: CASSYSNAAYNEQFF. The CDR3 region has the DNA TGTGCCAGCAGTTACTCTAACGCGGCATACAATGAGCAGTTCTTC.

The chain uses TRBV20-1 and TRBJ2-1; no clear D. V lost 1 base and J 6 bases, leaving 7 bases between the germline ends. CDR3 length equals 12 residues. Germline values: CDR1 DFQATT, CDR2 SNEGSKA (reference sequence). CDR3 in DNA: TGCAGTGCTAGAGGGAGCATCAATGAGCAGTTCTTC. Translation gives CSARGSINEQFF.

This clonotype was observed many times. This chain connects TRBV7-2 to TRBJ2-5; TRBD1 matches at 7 bases. Germline V gives CDR1 SGHTA, CDR2 FQGNSA. The J segment lost 4 bases and the V segment lost 5 bases, leaving 4 bases of the junction unmatched. The CDR3 runs 13 residues. CDR3: CASSTNRGETQYF. The CDR3 nucleotides are TGTGCCAGCAGCACGAACAGGGGAGAGACCCAGTACTTC.

The sample holds many counts of this clonotype. The rearrangement joins TRBV11-2 to TRBJ2-4; maybe TRBD1 (5 bases). This CDR3 has 12 amino acids. V shed 3 bases and J shed 6 bases, with 6 bases lying between them. Germline V gives CDR1 SGHAT, CDR2 FQNNGV. This chain's CDR3 is CASSFDRNIQYF. CDR3 bases: TGTGCCAGCAGCTTTGACAGAAACATTCAGTACTTC.

This clonotype has a handful of counts. The rearrangement links TRBV5-1 to TRBJ1-1; D gene unclear. Germline CDR1 SGHRS, CDR2 YFSETQ. Trimming pared 4 bases from V and 0 bases from J, leaving 10 bases between. The CDR3 has 14 residues. The CDR3 coding sequence is TGCGCCAGCAGCGCGGACGGATTGAACACTGAAGCTTTCTTT. This translates into CASSADGLNTEAFF.

This clonotype occurred a few times. The rearrangement joins TRBV6-4 to TRBJ2-3; D may be TRBD1 or TRBD2 (5 bases each). CDR3 length equals 15 residues. V lost 0 bases, J lost 6 bases, and 13 bases lay in between. Germline V gene sequence: CDR1 MRHNA, CDR2 SNTAGT. The CDR3 protein is CASSDSVSGRDTQYF. The CDR3 coding sequence is TGTGCCAGCAGTGACTCTGTCTCGGGGCGGGATACGCAGTATTTT.

V gene TRBV7-2 combines with J gene TRBJ2-3, with 9 bases lining up with TRBD2. Germline loops: CDR1 SGHTA, CDR2 FQGNSA. V shed 0 bases and J 8 bases; nucleotides not matched to a gene: 6. The CDR3 sequence is 15 residues long. Written as DNA, the CDR3 is TGTGCCAGCAGCTTAGCTGGGACTAGCAGTGGTACGCAGTATTTT. Protein product: CASSLAGTSSGTQYF.

This chain links TRBV6-1 with TRBJ2-7; 9 bases fit TRBD2. CDR3 length: 14 residues. Trimming removed 3 bases from V and 3 bases from J; junction bases left unmatched: 3. Germline V gene data show CDR1 as MNHNS and CDR2 as SASEGT. CDR3 protein: CASSEAGGIYEQYF. CDR3 nucleotides: TGTGCCAGCAGTGAGGCGGGGGGGATCTACGAGCAGTACTTC.

This clonotype was seen only a few times. The chain employs TRBV7-6 and TRBJ2-7; D perhaps matches TRBD1 (7 bases). Trimming took off 4 bases at V and 2 bases at J, with 21 bases between the two ends. Germline V gene lookup returns CDR1 SGHVS and CDR2 FNYEAQ. This CDR3 has 17 residues. CDR3 in amino acids: CASSSQSRGTAAYEQYF. CDR3 DNA: TGTGCCAGCAGCTCCCAATCCCGCGGGACAGCTGCCTACGAGCAGTACTTC.

This chain links TRBV4-2 with TRBJ1-1, with TRBD1 identical over 7 bases. This CDR3 contains 15 residues. Germline V CDR1 and CDR2: LGHNA, YNFKEQ. V dropped 2 bases and J dropped 1; count of bases not matched to a gene: 4. Here the CDR3 reads CASSQNDRENTEAFF. CDR3 nucleotide sequence: TGTGCCAGCAGCCAAAACGACAGGGAGAACACTGAAGCTTTCTTT.

This clonotype was recorded a few times. V usage is TRBV6-6 and J usage is TRBJ2-1; 10 bases align to TRBD2. CDR3 length: 13 amino acids. Germline V gene data show CDR1 as MNHNY and CDR2 as SVGAGI (reference sequence). V lost 6 bases and J lost 8; bases outside the gene matches: 4. Here the CDR3 DNA reads TGTGCCAGCAGGGATAGCGGGAGGTATGAGCAGTTCTTC. This codes for CASRDSGRYEQFF.

This clonotype came up a few times. V usage is TRBV20-1 and J usage is TRBJ1-6, with D tentatively TRBD1 (6 bases). The CDR3 is 13 residues long. Germline-derived CDR1 and CDR2 are DFQATT and SNEGSKA (reference sequence). Trimming removed 6 bases from V and 5 bases from J, with 11 bases in between. As DNA, the CDR3 is TGCAGTGCCCGCCAGGGGAATAATTCACCCCTCCACTTT. Translation gives CSARQGNNSPLHF.

V is TRBV27 and J is TRBJ2-5; TRBD2 is a possible D gene (7 bases). The CDR3 covers 16 residues. Germline loops: CDR1 MNHEY, CDR2 SMNVEV (reference sequence). Trimming cost V 1 base and J 5 bases, with 17 bases left between them. The CDR3 spells CASSLLGGREVETQYF. In DNA, the CDR3 is TGTGCCAGCAGTTTATTGGGGGGGCGCGAAGTCGAGACCCAGTACTTC.

This clonotype was seen a handful of times. The chain uses TRBV5-6 and TRBJ2-5; weak D call: TRBD2 (6 bases). The ends were cut back, 4 bases at V and 6 bases at J, with 19 bases in the middle. The CDR3 contains 15 residues. Germline CDR1 is SGHDT and CDR2 is YYEEEE. DNA for the CDR3: TGTGCCAGCAGCCAAGGACGGGCCCGGGGGAAGACCCAGTACTTC. It codes for CASSQGRARGKTQYF.